This is a list of T cell receptor beta chains from one sample in a study of CD8+ T cells in alopecia areata. Measured with immunoSEQ multiplex PCR; TCRdb has only the in-frame clones, and not every one. The sample lists 25,000 to 40,000 clones; 65% to 80% were seen once. The sample comprised NKG2D-low CD8+ T cells sorted from blood. The source of these receptors is a human donor with alopecia areata. Both conserved end residues are part of each CDR3. D genes are given only for firm matches. Clone size is given for some rows only: seen once, a few or many times, or a class if the clone is expanded.

d_call clone_size j_call v_call cdr3_nt cdr3_aa
- - TRBJ1-2 TRBV2 TGTGCCAGCAGTGAAAATTTTGGACGGAATAATAACTATGGCTACACCTTC CASSENFGRNNNYGYTF
- - TRBJ1-2 TRBV7-8 TGTGCCAGCAGCTCCCGTCCTCCGGGCCGGGGAGATGGCTACACCTTC CASSSRPPGRGDGYTF
- - TRBJ2-7 TRBV4-1 TGCGCCAGCAGCCAAGGGGATCGCTCCTACGAGCAGTACTTC CASSQGDRSYEQYF
TRBD1 few TRBJ2-7 TRBV10-3 TGTGCCATCAGTGAGTCTGGGACAGGGTCTCAACAGTACTTC CAISESGTGSQQYF
- - TRBJ1-6 TRBV5-1 TGCGCCAGCAGCTTGGAGGGAAATTCACCCCTCCACTTT CASSLEGNSPLHF
- medium-sized TRBJ2-7 TRBV29-1 TGCAGCGTTACCGGGTCCGGGGGTTACGAGCAGTACTTC CSVTGSGGYEQYF
- few TRBJ2-7 TRBV28 TGTGCCAGCAGTCCCCCTGGGGACGAGCAGTACTTC CASSPPGDEQYF
- - TRBJ1-2 TRBV28 TGTGCCAGCAGTTTCCACAGGGACTATGGCTACACCTTC CASSFHRDYGYTF
- once TRBJ2-1 TRBV4-1 TGCGCCAGCAGCCTTCGCACGGGGGGCACCTACAATGAGCAGTTCTTC CASSLRTGGTYNEQFF
- - TRBJ2-1 TRBV13 TGTGCCAGCAGCCCCACGGGTAGCTCCTACAATGAGCAGTTCTTC CASSPTGSSYNEQFF
- - TRBJ1-1 TRBV29-1 TGCAGCACCCCGGGGCGGTCTGACACTGAAGCTTTCTTT CSTPGRSDTEAFF
- - TRBJ2-7 TRBV27 TGTGCCAGCAGTTTAGGTAGCGGATACCTCTACGAGCAGTACTTC CASSLGSGYLYEQYF
TRBD1 - TRBJ1-1 TRBV7-6 TGTGCCAGCAGCCCGGGACAGGGGGCGGCTGAAGCTTTCTTT CASSPGQGAAEAFF
- - TRBJ1-1 TRBV11-2 TGTGCCAGCAGCCTAGGCCAGACTGAAGCTTTCTTT CASSLGQTEAFF